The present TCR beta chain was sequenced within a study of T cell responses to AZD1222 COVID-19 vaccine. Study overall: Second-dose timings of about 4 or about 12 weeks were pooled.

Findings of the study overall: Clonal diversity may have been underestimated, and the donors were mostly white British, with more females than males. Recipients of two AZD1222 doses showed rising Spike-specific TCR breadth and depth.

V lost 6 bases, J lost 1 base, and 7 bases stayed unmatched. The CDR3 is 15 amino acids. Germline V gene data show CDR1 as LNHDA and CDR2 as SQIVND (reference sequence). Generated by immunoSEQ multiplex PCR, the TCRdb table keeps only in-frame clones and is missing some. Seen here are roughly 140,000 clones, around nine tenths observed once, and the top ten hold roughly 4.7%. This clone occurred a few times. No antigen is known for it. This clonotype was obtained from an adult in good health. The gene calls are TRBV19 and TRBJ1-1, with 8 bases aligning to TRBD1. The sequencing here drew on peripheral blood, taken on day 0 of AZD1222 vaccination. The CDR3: CASSPDRAGNTEAFF. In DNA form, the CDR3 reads TGTGCCAGTAGCCCGGACAGGGCTGGGAACACTGAAGCTTTCTTT.